A single sample gave rise to the 17 T cell receptor beta chains below, sequenced in a study of persistence of HIV-infected CD4 T cells. This was the immunoSEQ version 4 assay in survey mode. TCRdb's copy holds only in-frame clones and misses some; the assay was immunoSEQ multiplex PCR. The sample holds roughly 35,000 clones; approximately 80% are singletons and the top ten take 1.6%. Antigens of these TCRs are unknown. The stimulus was lysate of CMV-infected fibroblasts, around 9.3 ug/mL. Memory cells lacking CD40L and CD69 with high CD45RO were sorted. The sequencing here drew on CD4+ T cells sorted from PBMCs after approximately 18-hour stimulation, taken from a patient who received antiretroviral therapy. The receptors shown here come from an adult man with HIV who was CMV-seropositive.

This clone has only a few counts. The V and J genes are TRBV16 and TRBJ1-5, with D possibly being TRBD1 (6 bases). V was clipped by 7 bases and J by 8 bases, with 15 bases between them. In germline, CDR1 is KGHSY, CDR2 FQNENV. CDR3 length: 13 residues. As DNA, the CDR3 is TGTGCCAGCACCCCAAACAGGGAGAAGCCCCAGCATTTT. Amino acid sequence: CASTPNREKPQHF.

The chain carries TRBV19 and TRBJ2-1; 8 bases match TRBD1. The CDR3 is 16 amino acids. V lost 6 bases and J lost 3; bases outside the gene matches: 10. Germline-derived CDR1 and CDR2 are LNHDA and SQIVND (reference sequence). The CDR3 bases are TGTGCCAGTAGCGACGTAGGACAGGGTATCTACAATGAGCAGTTCTTC. It encodes CASSDVGQGIYNEQFF.

The chain links TRBV5-1 to TRBJ2-7; D not certain. This CDR3 region has 14 residues. Germline CDR1 and CDR2: SGHRS and YFSETQ. V was pared by 0 bases and J by 2 bases, with 9 bases between. The CDR3 DNA reads as TGCGCCAGCAGCTTGGTCGTACAGCCCTACGAGCAGTACTTC. This encodes CASSLVVQPYEQYF.

V is TRBV9 and J is TRBJ1-6, with a weak D call TRBD1 (6 bases). Looked up from germline, CDR1 is SGDLS and CDR2 is YYNGEE. The CDR3 loop spans 16 amino acids. V lost 3 bases to trimming and J lost 7 bases, with 17 bases between them. CDR3 region: CASSGRKEGQNSPLHF. The CDR3 nucleotides read TGTGCCAGCAGCGGTCGTAAAGAGGGACAAAATTCACCCCTCCACTTT.

In DNA form, the CDR3 reads TGTGCCAGTAGTCCCTTTGGACAGGGGGGGAACAATGAGCAGTTCTTC. It yields the protein CASSPFGQGGNNEQFF. The chain carries TRBV19 and TRBJ2-1; TRBD1 aligns across 10 bases. Germline CDR1 reads LNHDA; CDR2 reads SQIVND (reference sequence). V shed 5 bases, J shed 5 bases, and the junction held 9 bases outside the gene matches. The CDR3 spans 16 residues.

The chain carries TRBV2 and TRBJ2-3; 11 bases fit TRBD2. The CDR3 is 15 amino acids. Germline trimming cut 8 bases from V and 2 bases from J; bases unmatched to any gene: 6. Looked up from germline, CDR1 is SNHLY and CDR2 is FYNNEI. The CDR3 here is CASSGTSGYTDTQYF. CDR3 sequence (DNA): TGTGCCAGCTCCGGGACTAGCGGCTACACAGATACGCAGTATTTT.

The table lists this clone with a few counts. This chain joins TRBV6-5 and TRBJ2-7, with 8 nucleotides matching TRBD2. Trimming cost V 4 bases and J 5 bases; bases outside gene matches: 7. In germline, CDR1 is MNHEY, CDR2 SVGAGI. The CDR3 has 14 amino acids. The CDR3 region is CASSSQRGIHEQYF. CDR3 bases: TGTGCCAGCAGTTCGCAGCGGGGGATACACGAGCAGTACTTC.

This clone appeared a single time. The J gene is TRBJ1-2, the V gene TRBV27; D may be TRBD1 (5 bases). Trimming left V 3 bases short and J 0 bases short, with 8 bases between. The CDR3 spans 14 residues. Per germline, CDR1 MNHEY and CDR2 SMNVEV (reference sequence). This CDR3 is CASSFGGSNYGYTF. CDR3 nucleotides: TGTGCCAGCAGTTTTGGGGGATCTAACTATGGCTACACCTTC.

This sequence joins TRBV5-4 and TRBJ2-7, with no clear D. The CDR3 consists of 14 residues. V was pared by 0 bases and J by 0 bases, with 7 bases between. Germline CDR1 and CDR2: SGHNT and YYREEE (reference sequence). CDR3 sequence: CASSLGQDSYEQYF. The CDR3 nucleotides are TGTGCCAGCAGCTTGGGACAAGACTCCTACGAGCAGTACTTC.

The chain couples TRBV19 to TRBJ1-3, with 7 bases that match TRBD1. CDR3 length equals 15 residues. V trimming: 5 bases; J trimming: 0 bases; junction bases outside the gene matches: 4. Per the germline V gene, CDR1 is LNHDA and CDR2 is SQIVND (reference sequence). The DNA for the CDR3 is TGTGCCAGTAGTCCCGACAGGGTCTCTGGAAACACCATATATTTT. Translating gives CASSPDRVSGNTIYF. Based on the CDR3 plus reference TRBV19 and TRBJ1-3, the full variable domain is DGGITQSPKYLFRKEGQNVTLSCEQNLNHDAMYWYRQDPGQGLRLIYYSQIVNDFQKGDIAEGYSVSREKKESFPLTVTSAQKNPTAFYLCASSPDRVSGNTIYFGEGSWLTVV.

Worth noting for this clone: At one of its ends the junction is not consistent with the germline gene, which may arise from a read error. The chain links TRBV6-5 to TRBJ1-3, with unresolved D. This CDR3 has 13 residues. Germline V gene data show CDR1 as MNHEY and CDR2 as SVGAGI. The CDR3 is CASIGYPGDTIYF. CDR3 bases: TGTGCCAGCATAGGCTACCCTGGAGACACCATATATTTT.

The J gene is TRBJ2-7, the V gene TRBV18; 8 nucleotides align to TRBD1. J was trimmed by 5 bases and V by 3 bases; bases with no gene match: 3. CDR3 length: 13 residues. The germline gives CDR1 KGHSH, CDR2 LQKENI. CDR3 residues: CASSPGQGNEQYF. The CDR3 region has the DNA TGTGCCAGCTCACCCGGACAGGGTAACGAGCAGTACTTC.

This chain uses TRBV23-1 with TRBJ1-1, with TRBD1 matching 9 bases. TRBV23-1 is recorded as an ORF, its role being uncertain. CDR3 size: 18 residues. Trimming removed 5 bases from V and 0 bases from J; junction bases left unmatched: 13. In DNA form, the CDR3 reads TGCGCCAGCAGTTGGACAGGGGCTCACGCATTAATGAACACTGAAGCTTTCTTT. The encoded protein is CASSWTGAHALMNTEAFF.

The rearrangement links TRBV6-6 to TRBJ1-5, with D hard to call. Germline V gives CDR1 MNHNY, CDR2 SVGAGI (reference sequence). Trimming stripped 5 bases from V and 7 bases from J, with 12 bases between. CDR3 size: 13 residues. The chain's CDR3 is CASSTDGIQPQHF. The DNA of the CDR3 is TGTGCCAGCAGTACCGACGGGATACAGCCCCAGCATTTT.

This chain joins TRBV3-1 (or the pseudogene TRBV3-2) and TRBJ2-3; the match to TRBD2 covers 15 bases. This CDR3 has 17 residues. V dropped 4 bases and J dropped 3; count of bases not matched to a gene: 5. Germline V gives CDR1 LGHDT, CDR2 YNNKEL (reference sequence). The CDR3 DNA is TGTGCCAGCAGCCGGACTAGCGGGGGGGCCGGAACAGATACGCAGTATTTT. Protein: CASSRTSGGAGTDTQYF.

The chain joins TRBV27 to TRBJ2-3, with D unclear. CDR1 and CDR2 from the germline V gene are MNHEY and SMNVEV (reference sequence). The CDR3 is 14 amino acids. The V end lost 0 bases, the J end lost 2 bases, and 6 bases lay between the germline ends. CDR3 protein: CASSLSSVTDTQYF. The CDR3 coding sequence is TGTGCCAGCAGTTTATCCTCCGTCACAGATACGCAGTATTTT.

The chain is built from TRBV5-1 and TRBJ1-6; D may be TRBD1 (6 bases). The ends were cut back, 2 bases at V and 0 bases at J, with 12 bases in the middle. The CDR3 is 17 residues long. Germline V lookup: CDR1 SGHRS, CDR2 YFSETQ. The CDR3 loop is CASSFGGLLSYNSPLHF. Written as DNA, the CDR3 is TGCGCCAGCAGCTTCGGGGGCCTCCTCTCCTATAATTCACCCCTCCACTTT.